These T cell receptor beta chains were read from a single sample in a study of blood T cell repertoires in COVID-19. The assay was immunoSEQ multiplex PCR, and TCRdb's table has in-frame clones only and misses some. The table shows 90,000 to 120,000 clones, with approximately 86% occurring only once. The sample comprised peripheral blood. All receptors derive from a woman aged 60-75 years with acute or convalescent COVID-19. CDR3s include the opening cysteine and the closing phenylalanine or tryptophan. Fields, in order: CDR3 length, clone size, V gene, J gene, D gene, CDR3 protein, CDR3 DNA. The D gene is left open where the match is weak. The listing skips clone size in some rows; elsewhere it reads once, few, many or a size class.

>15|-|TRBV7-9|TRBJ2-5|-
CASSFGSLNQETQYF
TGTGCCAGCAGCTTCGGGTCGCTCAACCAAGAGACCCAGTACTTC
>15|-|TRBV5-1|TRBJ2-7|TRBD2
CASSLDLAGTYEQYF
TGCGCCAGCAGCTTGGATCTAGCGGGAACCTACGAGCAGTACTTC
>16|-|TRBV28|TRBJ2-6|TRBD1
CASSLWGQARANVLTF
TGTGCCAGCAGTTTATGGGGACAGGCGAGGGCCAACGTCCTGACTTTC
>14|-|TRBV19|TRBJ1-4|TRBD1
CASTVDRGSEKLFF
TGTGCCAGTACCGTGGACAGGGGGAGTGAAAAACTGTTTTTT
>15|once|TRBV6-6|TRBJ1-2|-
CASSYSGGSDYGYTF
TGTGCCAGCAGTTACTCGGGAGGGTCGGACTATGGCTACACCTTC
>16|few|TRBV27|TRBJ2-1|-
CASSRLSADSYNEQFF
TGTGCCAGCAGTCGCCTTTCGGCGGACTCCTACAATGAGCAGTTCTTC
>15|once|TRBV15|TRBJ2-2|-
CATSRESPGIGELFF
TGTGCCACCAGCAGAGAATCCCCGGGGATCGGGGAGCTGTTTTTT
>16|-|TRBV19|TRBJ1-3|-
CASSMLDSQMRNTIYF
TGTGCCAGTAGTATGTTAGACAGCCAAATGAGGAACACCATATATTTT
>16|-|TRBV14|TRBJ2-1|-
CASSRRTALGYNEQFF
TGTGCCAGCAGCCGGCGGACAGCCCTAGGCTACAATGAGCAGTTCTTC
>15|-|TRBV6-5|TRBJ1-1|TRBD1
CASRGTGSIFPEAFF
TGTGCCAGCAGGGGGACAGGCTCCATTTTCCCTGAAGCTTTCTTT
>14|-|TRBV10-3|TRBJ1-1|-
CAIKSAAENTEAFF
TGTGCCATCAAATCGGCGGCAGAGAACACTGAAGCTTTCTTT
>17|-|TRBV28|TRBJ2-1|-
CASSYPPQAGPYNEQFF
TGTGCCAGCAGTTACCCCCCGCAGGCGGGCCCCTACAATGAGCAGTTCTTC
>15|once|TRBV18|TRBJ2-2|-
CASSSNGANTGELFF
TGTGCCAGCTCATCGAACGGGGCGAACACCGGGGAGCTGTTTTTT
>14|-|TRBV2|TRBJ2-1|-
CAASTASSYNEQFF
TGTGCCGCATCGACAGCGAGCTCCTACAATGAGCAGTTCTTC
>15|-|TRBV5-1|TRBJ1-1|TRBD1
CASSLSGQVGTEAFF
TGCGCCAGCAGCTTGAGCGGACAGGTGGGCACTGAAGCTTTCTTT
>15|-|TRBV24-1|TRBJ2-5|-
CATSDRTGRVETQYF
TGTGCCACCAGTGACCGGACAGGGAGGGTGGAGACCCAGTACTTC
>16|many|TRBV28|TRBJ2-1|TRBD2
CASRFSGKLLLNEQFF
TGTGCCAGCAGATTTAGCGGGAAACTCCTACTCAATGAGCAGTTCTTC
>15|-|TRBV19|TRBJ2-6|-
CASSRTRAGANVLTF
TGTGCCAGTAGTAGAACCAGGGCTGGGGCCAACGTCCTGACTTTC
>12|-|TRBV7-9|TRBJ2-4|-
CASSLESSFQYF
TGTGCCAGCAGCTTAGAGTCTAGCTTTCAGTACTTC
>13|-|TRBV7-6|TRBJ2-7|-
CASSYGTLYEQYF
TGTGCCAGCAGCTACGGGACACTCTACGAGCAGTACTTC
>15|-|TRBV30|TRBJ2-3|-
CAWSKGGGSTDTQYF
TGTGCCTGGAGTAAAGGAGGGGGCAGCACAGATACGCAGTATTTT
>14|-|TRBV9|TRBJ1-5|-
CASSATGSNQPQHF
TGTGCCAGCAGCGCGACAGGTAGCAATCAGCCCCAGCATTTT
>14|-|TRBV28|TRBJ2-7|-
CASSFQGGTYEQYF
TGTGCCAGCAGTTTCCAGGGAGGCACCTACGAGCAGTACTTC